The rows below give T cell receptor beta chains drawn from one sample of a study of PD-L1 blockade in urothelial cancer. Sequencing used immunoSEQ multiplex PCR; TCRdb keeps in-frame clones, though not all of them. Of about 36,000 clones in the sample, approximately 84% are singletons; the top ten hold roughly a tenth. The sample in question was PBMCs, obtained around atezolizumab (anti-PD-L1) treatment. These receptors were obtained from a man in his forties or fifties with urothelial cancer. Each CDR3 is given with its conserved first and last residue. A D gene is named only where the DNA matches it firmly. For some rows the clone size is stated as once, few or many, or as a class when expanded; others skip it.

d_call	clone_size	j_call	v_call	cdr3_aa	cdr3_nt
TRBD2	.	TRBJ2-7	TRBV9	CASGRLARDEQYF	TGTGCCAGCGGGAGACTAGCGCGGGACGAGCAGTACTTC
TRBD1	.	TRBJ2-5	TRBV18	CASRTGQGRETQYF	TGTGCCAGCCGCACGGGACAGGGGAGAGAGACCCAGTACTTC
.	.	TRBJ2-7	TRBV11-2	CASSLRGFGGYEQYF	TGTGCCAGCAGCTTGAGAGGGTTCGGTGGCTACGAGCAGTACTTC
TRBD2	once	TRBJ2-5	TRBV10-2	CASKGLAGGRETQYF	TGCGCCAGCAAAGGACTAGCGGGAGGTAGGGAGACCCAGTACTTC
.	.	TRBJ1-3	TRBV29-1	CSGHSGNTIYF	TGCAGCGGACACTCTGGAAACACCATATATTTT
TRBD2	once	TRBJ2-2	TRBV28	CASISGTSGRLTTGELFF	TGTGCCAGCATCTCGGGGACTAGCGGGAGGTTGACCACCGGGGAGCTGTTTTTT
.	once	TRBJ1-3	TRBV19	CASSTTTGSGNTIYF	TGTGCCAGTAGTACAACGACAGGTTCTGGAAACACCATATATTTT
TRBD2	few	TRBJ2-1	TRBV10-1	CASGVSGRGSYNEQFF	TGCGCCAGCGGAGTTAGCGGGAGAGGATCCTACAATGAGCAGTTCTTC
TRBD1	.	TRBJ1-5	TRBV28	CASSSSGTGYQPQHF	TGTGCCAGCAGTTCATCCGGGACAGGCTATCAGCCCCAGCATTTT
.	.	TRBJ2-7	TRBV6-1	CASLPRGQSSYEQYF	TGTGCCAGCCTACCGAGAGGGCAGTCATCCTACGAGCAGTACTTC
.	.	TRBJ1-2	TRBV28	CASSRTQMTAIYGYTF	TGTGCCAGCAGCCGTACACAAATGACAGCGATCTATGGCTACACCTTC
.	.	TRBJ2-7	TRBV14	CASSQGSGDEQYF	TGTGCCAGCAGCCAAGGTAGTGGAGACGAGCAGTACTTC
TRBD1	.	TRBJ1-1	TRBV30	CAWAGQMNTEAFF	TGTGCCTGGGCGGGACAGATGAACACTGAAGCTTTCTTT
.	few	TRBJ2-3	TRBV9	CASSVGQGIASTDTQYF	TGTGCCAGCAGCGTTGGACAAGGAATTGCTAGCACAGATACGCAGTATTTT
TRBD2	.	TRBJ2-1	TRBV5-6	CASSLGLAGDEQFF	TGTGCCAGCAGCTTGGGGTTAGCGGGAGATGAGCAGTTCTTC
TRBD1	.	TRBJ2-7	TRBV6-6	CASSYGDRGRGNEQYF	TGTGCCAGCAGTTACGGGGACAGGGGTCGAGGTAACGAGCAGTACTTC
.	.	TRBJ2-3	TRBV19	CASSVKAETLRDTQYF	TGTGCCAGTAGTGTGAAGGCGGAGACGTTAAGGGATACGCAGTATTTT
.	.	TRBJ1-2	TRBV7-2	CASSLPTTGKEFYGYTF	TGTGCCAGCAGCTTACCGACCACGGGGAAGGAGTTCTATGGCTACACCTTC
TRBD1	.	TRBJ1-4	TRBV27	CASSLGRGQVEKLFF	TGTGCCAGCAGTTTAGGAAGGGGGCAGGTGGAAAAACTGTTTTTT
TRBD1	.	TRBJ1-5	TRBV28	CASTPWLGQGMWNQPQHF	TGTGCCAGCACTCCTTGGCTGGGACAGGGTATGTGGAATCAGCCCCAGCATTTT
TRBD1	.	TRBJ2-3	TRBV30	CAWSDTGGTDTQYF	TGTGCCTGGAGTGATACAGGGGGAACAGATACGCAGTATTTT
TRBD2	.	TRBJ2-2	TRBV5-1	CASKTSISTGELFF	TGCGCCAGCAAGACTAGCATATCCACCGGGGAGCTGTTTTTT